These 24 T cell receptor beta chains were all obtained from the same sample, sequenced in a study of vaccination effects on CD4 cells after COVID-19. The protocol was immunoSEQ multiplex PCR, while the TCRdb copy is restricted to in-frame clones and leaves out a portion. The sample records about 45,000 clones, roughly 65% being singletons. Expansion with viral peptide pools was applied to antigen-specific CD4+ T cells by the ViraFEST assay prior to sequencing. Culture proceeded for more than 8 days, and CD4+ T cells were then isolated. By PCR, the person was confirmed to have had SARS-CoV-2 infection between March and December 2020. Their target antigens are unknown. This material consisted of CD4+ T cells from PBMCs cultured with a peptide pool, taken before COVID-19 vaccination. The origin of the receptors is a human donor who had a prior SARS-CoV-2 infection.

The chain couples TRBV30 to TRBJ2-3; D remains ambiguous. The CDR3 has 15 amino acids. Looked up from germline, CDR1 is GTSNPN and CDR2 is SVGIG (reference sequence). V was cut by 1 base and J by 4 bases, with 15 bases left in between. The CDR3 reads CAWSESIAWADTQYF. CDR3 nucleotide sequence: TGTGCCTGGAGTGAGTCTATAGCTTGGGCAGATACGCAGTATTTT.

This sequence joins TRBV27 and TRBJ2-1; 12 bases are a match to TRBD2. The junction had 9 bases not matched to a gene; V was cut back by 6 bases and J by 3 bases. This CDR3 spans 17 amino acids. Germline V lookup: CDR1 MNHEY, CDR2 SMNVEV (reference sequence). As DNA, the CDR3 is TGTGCCAGCAGAGGGCTAGCGGGAGGGGGGGGCTACAATGAGCAGTTCTTC. As protein: CASRGLAGGGGYNEQFF.

This clone has only a few counts. The chain is built from TRBV11-3 and TRBJ2-7; the D gene could be TRBD1 or TRBD2 (5 bases each). CDR3 length: 14 residues. Germline CDR1 reads SGHNT; CDR2 reads YENEEA. V lost 3 bases and J 7 bases, leaving 16 bases between the germline ends. The CDR3 DNA is TGTGCCAGCAGCTTCTTCGTTACGGGACGGGAGCAGTACTTC. This encodes CASSFFVTGREQYF.

The chain joins TRBV3-1 (or the pseudogene TRBV3-2) to TRBJ2-7; 8 bases fit TRBD1. The V and J ends lost 8 bases and 3 bases, in that order; junction bases with no gene match: 9. This CDR3 is 14 amino acids long. CDR1 LGHDT and CDR2 YNNKEL come from the germline V gene (reference sequence). This chain's CDR3 is CASLDRGECYEQYF. CDR3 DNA sequence: TGTGCCAGCCTAGACAGGGGAGAATGCTACGAGCAGTACTTC.

V is TRBV2 and J is TRBJ1-2, with D uncertain. Germline CDR1 reads SNHLY; CDR2 reads FYNNEI. The CDR3 length is 13 residues. Trimming removed 8 bases at V and 11 bases at J, with 21 bases between. The CDR3 DNA is TGTGCCAGCGACGGCATGAGGAGCCTAAAATACACCTTC. Its translation: CASDGMRSLKYTF. Combining the CDR3 with reference TRBV2 and TRBJ1-2 gives the whole variable domain EPEVTQTPSHQVTQMGQEVILRCVPISNHLYFYWYRQILGQKVEFLVSFYNNEISEKSEIFDDQFSVERPDGSNFTLKIRSTKLEDSAMYFCASDGMRSLKYTFGSGTRLTVV.

The rearrangement uses TRBV2 and TRBJ1-1; a weak D match, TRBD1 (5 bases). CDR3 length equals 15 residues. The V end lost 3 bases, the J end lost 3 bases, and 14 bases lay between the germline ends. Germline loops: CDR1 SNHLY, CDR2 FYNNEI. The CDR3 reads CASSDSWGEYTEAFF. Written as DNA, the CDR3 is TGTGCCAGCAGTGACTCGTGGGGGGAGTACACTGAAGCTTTCTTT. The full variable domain, with the rest looked up from reference TRBV2 and TRBJ1-1, is EPEVTQTPSHQVTQMGQEVILRCVPISNHLYFYWYRQILGQKVEFLVSFYNNEISEKSEIFDDQFSVERPDGSNFTLKIRSTKLEDSAMYFCASSDSWGEYTEAFFGQGTRLTVV.

The rearrangement uses TRBV18 and TRBJ2-1; D may correspond to TRBD1 or TRBD2 (5 bases each). The CDR3 runs 16 residues. V lost 6 bases to trimming and J lost 4 bases, with 19 bases between them. The germline V gene has CDR1 KGHSH and CDR2 LQKENI. The CDR3 protein is CASSQYRDRNYNEQFF. CDR3 bases: TGTGCCAGCTCGCAATACCGGGACCGAAATTACAATGAGCAGTTCTTC.

This chain connects TRBV7-2 to TRBJ1-5; D unresolved. Looked up from germline, CDR1 is SGHTA and CDR2 is FQGNSA. V lost 5 bases to trimming and J lost 6 bases, with 23 bases between them. This CDR3 region has 17 residues. CDR3 in amino acids: CASSPLRGLGQSQPQHF. In DNA form, the CDR3 reads TGTGCCAGCAGCCCACTTAGAGGGCTCGGCCAGAGTCAGCCCCAGCATTTT.

This clone was counted only a few times. The rearrangement links TRBV5-6 to TRBJ1-5, with D unresolved. Trimming pared 0 bases from V and 0 bases from J, leaving 4 bases between. The CDR3 sequence is 14 residues long. Germline CDR1 reads SGHDT; CDR2 reads YYEEEE. The CDR3 region is CASSLGRSNQPQHF. CDR3 nucleotide sequence: TGTGCCAGCAGCTTGGGTCGTAGCAATCAGCCCCAGCATTTT. The full variable domain, with the rest looked up from reference TRBV5-6 and TRBJ1-5, is DAGVTQSPTHLIKTRGQQVTLRCSPKSGHDTVSWYQQALGQGPQFIFQYYEEEERQRGNFPDRFSGHQFPNYSSELNVNALLLGDSALYLCASSLGRSNQPQHFGDGTRLSIL.

The V call is TRBV4-3, the J call TRBJ2-1, with TRBD1 matching 9 bases. The junction had 12 bases not matched to a gene; V was cut back by 2 bases and J by 7 bases. CDR1 is LGHNA and CDR2 is YSLEER in the germline V gene. The length of the CDR3 is 17 residues. Here the CDR3 reads CASSQHPRDRDGNEQFF. The CDR3 DNA follows: TGCGCCAGCAGCCAACACCCCCGGGACAGGGACGGGAATGAGCAGTTCTTC.

This sequence joins TRBV24-1 and TRBJ2-5; 8 bases map to TRBD1. J was trimmed by 4 bases and V by 2 bases; bases with no gene match: 8. This CDR3 has 16 residues. CDR1 KGHDR and CDR2 SFDVKD come from the germline V gene. In DNA form, the CDR3 reads TGTGCCACCAGTGATTCCTCCGACAGGGGAGGAGAGACCCAGTACTTC. Translated, it gives CATSDSSDRGGETQYF.

V is TRBV6-2 or TRBV6-3 and J is TRBJ2-7; D is perhaps TRBD1 (5 bases). CDR3 length: 13 amino acids. V shed 4 bases and J shed 6 bases, with 13 bases lying between them. CDR1 and CDR2 (germline): MNHEY, SVGEGT. The CDR3 loop reads CASSWQGYREQYF. In nucleotides, the CDR3 is TGTGCCAGCAGTTGGCAGGGTTATCGCGAGCAGTACTTC.

The V gene is TRBV4-1, the J gene TRBJ2-7; D is perhaps TRBD2 (5 bases). Trimming took off 1 base at V and 6 bases at J, with 13 bases between the two ends. CDR1 MGHRA and CDR2 YSYEKL come from the germline V gene. The CDR3 is 14 amino acids. CDR3 in amino acids: CASSQVKRWAEQYF. The CDR3 region has the DNA TGCGCCAGCAGCCAAGTCAAGCGGTGGGCCGAGCAGTACTTC.

The CDR3 here is CASSPSGQGHYEQYF. In DNA, the CDR3 is TGTGCCAGCTCACCCTCCGGACAGGGACACTACGAGCAGTACTTC. The genes are TRBV18 and TRBJ2-7, with 8 bases matching TRBD1. The CDR3 has 15 amino acids. The germline V gene has CDR1 KGHSH and CDR2 LQKENI. With 3 bases clipped from V and 3 bases from J, the junction kept 7 bases outside the gene matches.

This sequence joins TRBV7-2 and TRBJ2-1; D might be TRBD1 (6 bases). The V gene's germline CDR1 is SGHTA and CDR2 FQGNSA. The germline V and J ends were trimmed by 3 bases and 5 bases, with 20 bases remaining between them. The length of the CDR3 is 17 residues. CDR3 sequence reads: CASSFFLWGLPHNEQFF. CDR3 sequence (DNA): TGTGCCAGCAGCTTTTTTCTGTGGGGGCTACCCCACAATGAGCAGTTCTTC.

This clone appeared a single time. The chain couples TRBV5-1 to TRBJ2-3; the D is unclear. Germline lookup yields CDR1 SGHRS and CDR2 YFSETQ. V was cut by 3 bases and J by 6 bases, with 8 bases left in between. The CDR3 has 12 residues. Written as DNA, the CDR3 is TGCGCCAGCAGCTCGGTAGGGGATACGCAGTATTTT. Translation gives CASSSVGDTQYF. The full variable domain, with the rest looked up from reference TRBV5-1 and TRBJ2-3, is KAGVTQTPRYLIKTRGQQVTLSCSPISGHRSVSWYQQTPGQGLQFLFEYFSETQRNKGNFPGRFSGRQFSNSRSEMNVSTLELGDSALYLCASSSVGDTQYFGPGTRLTVL.

This clone was counted only a few times. The rearrangement joins TRBV13 to TRBJ1-2; D unclear. Per the germline V gene, CDR1 is PRHDT and CDR2 is FYEKMQ (reference sequence). The V end was cut by 3 bases, the J end by 8 bases, with 19 bases between. This CDR3 has 15 amino acids. The CDR3 sequence: CASSLDWGGLGGYTF. For the CDR3, the DNA is TGTGCCAGCAGCTTGGACTGGGGAGGACTGGGAGGCTACACCTTC.

The chain couples TRBV15 to TRBJ2-3; maybe TRBD2 (6 bases). The CDR3 runs 18 residues. Germline V gene sequence: CDR1 LNHNV, CDR2 YYDKDF (reference sequence). Trimming took off 0 bases at V and 2 bases at J, with 18 bases between the two ends. The CDR3 loop reads CATSRDINSGILTDTQYF. CDR3 DNA sequence: TGTGCCACCAGCAGAGATATAAATAGCGGAATCCTCACAGATACGCAGTATTTT.

The chain joins TRBV11-3 to TRBJ1-2; D perhaps matches TRBD1 (5 bases). The V end lost 5 bases, the J end lost 1 base, and 20 bases lay between the germline ends. The CDR3 contains 17 residues. Germline assignment: CDR1 SGHNT and CDR2 YENEEA. CDR3 residues: CASSLGVRQADNYGYTF. CDR3 in DNA: TGTGCCAGCAGCCTAGGGGTGCGGCAGGCCGATAACTATGGCTACACCTTC.

V and J are TRBV7-8 and TRBJ2-3; D possibly corresponds to TRBD2 (5 bases). CDR1 is SGHVS, CDR2 FQNEAQ, per germline. Trimming left V 3 bases short and J 0 bases short, with 7 bases between. The CDR3 has 14 amino acids. CDR3 nucleotides: TGTGCCAGCAGCTTGGACTCTAGCACAGATACGCAGTATTTT. Protein sequence: CASSLDSSTDTQYF.

The genes are TRBV7-4 and TRBJ2-7; TRBD2 matches 8 bases. The germline V gene has CDR1 SGHVT and CDR2 SQSDAQ. V lost 3 bases, J lost 0 bases, and 1 base stayed unmatched. The CDR3 has 14 residues. The CDR3 DNA reads TGTGCCAGCAGCTTTAGCGGGGCCTCCTACGAGCAGTACTTC. It is translated as CASSFSGASYEQYF.

This clone has more than one count but fewer than ten. CDR3 sequence reads: CASSLERGSGANVLTF. The CDR3 DNA is TGTGCCAGCAGCTTGGAGAGGGGCTCTGGGGCCAACGTCCTGACTTTC. This rearrangement joins TRBV5-6 to TRBJ2-6; perhaps D is TRBD1 or TRBD2 (5 bases each). The CDR3 spans 16 residues. Trimming took 0 bases from V and 0 from J, leaving 7 bases between them. Germline values: CDR1 SGHDT, CDR2 YYEEEE.

CDR3 amino acids: CASSFDHIEAREQFF. DNA of the CDR3: TGTGCCAGCAGCTTCGACCACATAGAGGCCCGCGAGCAGTTCTTC. The chain combines TRBV7-2 with TRBJ2-1; no reliable D call. Germline values: CDR1 SGHTA, CDR2 FQGNSA. V lost 3 bases, J lost 10 bases, and 19 bases lay in between. The CDR3 spans 15 residues.

This clone has just a few counts. This chain connects TRBV7-9 to TRBJ2-5; D ambiguous. Trimming removed 4 bases at V and 7 bases at J, with 13 bases between. CDR1 SEHNR and CDR2 FQNEAQ come from the germline V gene (reference sequence). The CDR3 runs to 13 residues. DNA of the CDR3: TGTGCCAGCAGCTGGCTGGGATTCGGGACCCAGTACTTC. This translates into CASSWLGFGTQYF.